This is a list of T cell receptor beta chains from one sample in a study of cytotoxic CD8 clonotypes in ibrutinib-treated CLL. Libraries were prepared by immunoSEQ multiplex PCR; TCRdb keeps only in-frame clonotypes and omits some of them. In the table there are around 140,000 clones, over 75% of which are singletons. The sample consisted of PBMCs, taken after 24 months of ibrutinib treatment. These receptors originate from a human donor with chronic lymphocytic leukemia. Each CDR3 is given with its conserved first and last residue. Each record gives: J gene, D gene, clone size, V gene, CDR3 DNA, CDR3 protein. A D gene is named only where the DNA matches it firmly. Clone size is not always given. Where it is, it says once, few, many or a class for expanded clones.

j_gene: TRBJ2-3; d_gene: -; abundance: -; v_gene: TRBV29-1; CDR3nt: TGCAGCGTTCCCCCCCCTAGGGTCACAGATACGCAGTATTTT; CDR3aa: CSVPPPRVTDTQYF
j_gene: TRBJ2-7; d_gene: -; abundance: -; v_gene: TRBV4-1; CDR3nt: TGCGCCAGCAGCCAAGATATAAGGCAGACCTACGAGCAGTACTTC; CDR3aa: CASSQDIRQTYEQYF
j_gene: TRBJ2-2; d_gene: TRBD1; abundance: -; v_gene: TRBV19; CDR3nt: TGTGCCAGTAGTAGATTCACAGGGGGCAGCACCGGGGAGCTGTTTTTT; CDR3aa: CASSRFTGGSTGELFF
j_gene: TRBJ2-7; d_gene: -; abundance: -; v_gene: TRBV11-2; CDR3nt: TGTGCCAGCAGCTTAGGACTTGGCCACGAGCAGTACTTC; CDR3aa: CASSLGLGHEQYF
j_gene: TRBJ1-5; d_gene: TRBD1; abundance: -; v_gene: TRBV27; CDR3nt: TGTGCCAGCAGCCCCCGGGGGACAGGGAGTATTAGCAATCAGCCCCAGCATTTT; CDR3aa: CASSPRGTGSISNQPQHF
j_gene: TRBJ1-5; d_gene: TRBD1; abundance: -; v_gene: TRBV10-3; CDR3nt: TGTGCCATCAGTCCTGGACAGGGGCCCAATCAGCCCCAGCATTTT; CDR3aa: CAISPGQGPNQPQHF
j_gene: TRBJ2-5; d_gene: TRBD2; abundance: -; v_gene: TRBV5-4; CDR3nt: TGTGCCAGCAGCTTGGGAGCGGGGCATTTGGGAGAGACCCAGTACTTC; CDR3aa: CASSLGAGHLGETQYF
j_gene: TRBJ2-7; d_gene: TRBD2; abundance: -; v_gene: TRBV6-1; CDR3nt: TGTGCCAGCAGTGCGACTAGCGGGAGAGGGGAGCAGTACTTC; CDR3aa: CASSATSGRGEQYF
j_gene: TRBJ1-2; d_gene: -; abundance: -; v_gene: TRBV5-4; CDR3nt: TGTGCCAGCAGCTTGTGGCAGACTAACTATGGCTACACCTTC; CDR3aa: CASSLWQTNYGYTF
j_gene: TRBJ2-7; d_gene: TRBD2; abundance: -; v_gene: TRBV11-2; CDR3nt: TGTGCCAGCAGCTCCGTAGCGGGAGCCCAATACGAGCAGTACTTC; CDR3aa: CASSSVAGAQYEQYF
j_gene: TRBJ2-1; d_gene: TRBD1; abundance: -; v_gene: TRBV19; CDR3nt: TGTGCCAGTAAGACAGGGCCCACGGGCAATGAGCAGTTCTTC; CDR3aa: CASKTGPTGNEQFF
j_gene: TRBJ1-2; d_gene: -; abundance: -; v_gene: TRBV6-1; CDR3nt: TGTGCCAGCAGTTCCGACAGGAGAGTTAACTATGGCTACACCTTC; CDR3aa: CASSSDRRVNYGYTF
j_gene: TRBJ2-3; d_gene: -; abundance: once; v_gene: TRBV7-8; CDR3nt: TGTGCCAGCAGCTTACTAGGGGGGGCAGAAAGCACAGATACGCAGTATTTT; CDR3aa: CASSLLGGAESTDTQYF
j_gene: TRBJ1-2; d_gene: TRBD1; abundance: few; v_gene: TRBV4-3; CDR3nt: TGCGCCAGCAGCCAAAAGACAGGGGGCTATGGCTACACCTTC; CDR3aa: CASSQKTGGYGYTF
j_gene: TRBJ1-4; d_gene: TRBD1; abundance: -; v_gene: TRBV6-5; CDR3nt: TGTGCCAGCAGTTTCTCGGGACAGGGGAATGAAAAACTGTTTTTT; CDR3aa: CASSFSGQGNEKLFF
j_gene: TRBJ2-2; d_gene: -; abundance: -; v_gene: TRBV19; CDR3nt: TGTGCCAGTACCCTCCAAAGACAGATCGCGAACACCGGGGAGCTGTTTTTT; CDR3aa: CASTLQRQIANTGELFF
j_gene: TRBJ1-5; d_gene: -; abundance: -; v_gene: TRBV28; CDR3nt: TGTGCCAGCAGCCCGTCTTTGGGAGTGTCGAGTCAGCCCCAGCATTTT; CDR3aa: CASSPSLGVSSQPQHF
j_gene: TRBJ1-2; d_gene: -; abundance: -; v_gene: TRBV30; CDR3nt: TGTGCCTGGAGTGTCGGCTATGGCTACACCTTC; CDR3aa: CAWSVGYGYTF
j_gene: TRBJ2-1; d_gene: -; abundance: -; v_gene: TRBV5-3; CDR3nt: TGTGCCAGAAGCTTAACGTGGCATGAGCAGTTCTTC; CDR3aa: CARSLTWHEQFF
j_gene: TRBJ2-5; d_gene: TRBD2; abundance: once; v_gene: TRBV28; CDR3nt: TGTGCCAGCAGTTTCCGCGACGGGAGGGCCTCGAAGACCCAGTACTTC; CDR3aa: CASSFRDGRASKTQYF
j_gene: TRBJ2-3; d_gene: -; abundance: -; v_gene: TRBV5-1; CDR3nt: TGCGCCAGCAGCTTGGCGGGCCGCGGAAGCACAGATACGCAGTATTTT; CDR3aa: CASSLAGRGSTDTQYF
j_gene: TRBJ2-3; d_gene: -; abundance: -; v_gene: TRBV5-1; CDR3nt: TGCGCCAGCAGCCAACAGGTTAGCACAGATACGCAGTATTTT; CDR3aa: CASSQQVSTDTQYF
j_gene: TRBJ2-3; d_gene: TRBD2; abundance: -; v_gene: TRBV28; CDR3nt: TGTGCCAGCAGTTTAGACGGGAGGGCCCCAGATACGCAGTATTTT; CDR3aa: CASSLDGRAPDTQYF
j_gene: TRBJ2-3; d_gene: -; abundance: few; v_gene: TRBV4-3; CDR3nt: TGCGCCAGCAGCCAAGAAGGATGGGGTACGCAGTATTTT; CDR3aa: CASSQEGWGTQYF
j_gene: TRBJ1-4; d_gene: -; abundance: -; v_gene: TRBV5-1; CDR3nt: TGCGCCAGCAGCCTGGACAGCTCCGAAAAACTGTTTTTT; CDR3aa: CASSLDSSEKLFF
j_gene: TRBJ2-3; d_gene: -; abundance: -; v_gene: TRBV4-3; CDR3nt: TGCGCCAGCAGCCAAGTTGTCGCTCCTAGCACAGATACGCAGTATTTT; CDR3aa: CASSQVVAPSTDTQYF
j_gene: TRBJ1-5; d_gene: TRBD1; abundance: few; v_gene: TRBV18; CDR3nt: TGTGCCAGCTCACCACCGGGACAGGGGAGATTGAGCAATCAGCCCCAGCATTTT; CDR3aa: CASSPPGQGRLSNQPQHF
j_gene: TRBJ2-3; d_gene: -; abundance: -; v_gene: TRBV9; CDR3nt: TGTGCCAGCAGCGTAGGCGGGAAGATATCAGATACGCAGTATTTT; CDR3aa: CASSVGGKISDTQYF
j_gene: TRBJ2-5; d_gene: -; abundance: -; v_gene: TRBV6-1; CDR3nt: TGTGCCAGCAGTGAAGGGCGTGAGCAGTACTTC; CDR3aa: CASSEGREQYF
j_gene: TRBJ1-4; d_gene: -; abundance: -; v_gene: TRBV5-8; CDR3nt: TGTGCCAGCAGCTTGGATGGTGAAAAACTGTTTTTT; CDR3aa: CASSLDGEKLFF
j_gene: TRBJ1-6; d_gene: -; abundance: -; v_gene: TRBV14; CDR3nt: TGTGCCAGCAGCGGCCGATGGGGGGATAATAATTCACCCCTCCACTTT; CDR3aa: CASSGRWGDNNSPLHF